A single sample gave rise to the 21 T cell receptor beta chains below, sequenced in a study of cytomegalovirus exposure and HLA in healthy donors. The primer mix had 60 Vbeta and 13 Jbeta primers. Here immunoSEQ multiplex PCR was the method, and the copy in TCRdb shows in-frame clones only, minus some. The sample contains some 200,000 clones, over 75% of which appear only once. Material: PBMCs. The receptors stem from a man aged 18 to 35 in good health and CMV-seronegative.

As DNA, the CDR3 is TGCGCCAGCAGCTCCCTGCGGGGGACTGCCGAAAACGGGGAGCTGTTTTTT. Encoded protein: CASSSLRGTAENGELFF. The chain uses TRBV5-1 and TRBJ2-2; TRBD2 aligns across 7 bases. The junction had 15 bases not matched to a gene; V was cut back by 3 bases and J by 7 bases. There are 17 residues in the CDR3. Looked up from germline, CDR1 is SGHRS and CDR2 is YFSETQ.

The V and J genes are TRBV14 and TRBJ2-2; 9 bases line up with TRBD1. This CDR3 spans 17 amino acids. Germline V lookup: CDR1 SGHDN, CDR2 FVKESK. V dropped 1 base and J dropped 5; count of bases not matched to a gene: 8. In DNA, the CDR3 is TGTGCCAGCAGCCAAGTACCGGGACAGGGTGGAACCGGGGAGCTGTTTTTT. Protein sequence: CASSQVPGQGGTGELFF.

J is TRBJ2-7 and V is TRBV23-1; 9 nucleotides align to TRBD1. TRBV23-1 is flagged as an ORF with uncertain function. V lost 0 bases to trimming and J lost 6 bases; unmatched junction nucleotides: 12. The CDR3 spans 17 residues. The CDR3 DNA sequence: TGCGCCAGCAGTCAATCGAGCCCTCGGGACAGGGTGGCCGAGCAGTACTTC. Translation: CASSQSSPRDRVAEQYF.

The genes are TRBV11-1 and TRBJ2-2, with TRBD1 as a possible D gene (5 bases). CDR3 size: 13 residues. V lost 4 bases to trimming and J lost 4 bases, with 7 bases between them. CDR1 and CDR2 from the germline V gene are SGHAT and FQDESV (reference sequence). CDR3 protein: CASSSGSTGELFF. The DNA of the CDR3 is TGTGCCAGCAGCTCAGGGTCCACCGGGGAGCTGTTTTTT.

The chain links TRBV7-6 to TRBJ2-1, with 9 nucleotides matching TRBD2. V lost 3 bases, J lost 3 bases, and 12 bases stayed unmatched. Germline V CDR1 and CDR2: SGHVS, FNYEAQ. This CDR3 contains 18 residues. The CDR3 coding sequence is TGTGCCAGCAGCTTTCCCCGAGCTGGCGGGGGGGACTACAATGAGCAGTTCTTC. Translated, it gives CASSFPRAGGGDYNEQFF.

The chain combines TRBV11-3 with TRBJ2-7, with 11 bases lining up with TRBD1. The CDR3 spans 17 residues. J was trimmed by 1 base and V by 5 bases; bases with no gene match: 10. Germline V lookup: CDR1 SGHNT, CDR2 YENEEA. In DNA form, the CDR3 reads TGTGCCAGCAGCGTCTCCTCCGGGACAGGGGGTTCCTACGAGCAGTACTTC. This translates into CASSVSSGTGGSYEQYF. Filled out from reference TRBV11-3 and TRBJ2-7, the complete variable domain reads EAGVVQSPRYKIIEKKQPVAFWCNPISGHNTLYWYLQNLGQGPELLIRYENEEAVDDSQLPKDRFSAERLKGVDSTLKIQPAELGDSAVYLCASSVSSGTGGSYEQYFGPGTRLTVT.

V and J are TRBV27 and TRBJ1-4; D ambiguous. Germline assignment: CDR1 MNHEY and CDR2 SMNVEV (reference sequence). V was clipped by 4 bases and J by 4 bases, with 7 bases between them. The CDR3 is made up of 13 amino acids. CDR3 nucleotides: TGTGCCAGCAGTTCGGGGTATAATGAAAAACTGTTTTTT. Amino acids: CASSSGYNEKLFF.

This clone has more than one count but fewer than ten. The V gene is TRBV7-2, the J gene TRBJ2-3; D is unclear. The V gene's germline CDR1 is SGHTA and CDR2 FQGNSA. V was pared by 5 bases and J by 1 base, with 10 bases between. The CDR3 covers 14 residues. The CDR3 loop is CASSELTRTDTQYF. The DNA for the CDR3 is TGTGCCAGCAGCGAATTGACTCGCACAGATACGCAGTATTTT.

As regards this clone: A read error may account for a junction end that differs from germline. The J gene is TRBJ2-7, the V gene TRBV9; weak D call: TRBD1 (6 bases). The CDR3 is made up of 15 amino acids. Germline-derived CDR1 and CDR2 are SGDLS and YYNGEE. This chain's CDR3 is CASRVGAGASYEQYF. The CDR3 nucleotides are TGTGCCAGCAGAGTAGGGGCAGGGGCCTCCTACGAGCAGTACTTC.

The V gene is TRBV5-1, the J gene TRBJ2-7; the D is unclear. The CDR3 runs to 14 residues. Germline V gene sequence: CDR1 SGHRS, CDR2 YFSETQ. The germline V and J ends were trimmed by 0 bases and 2 bases, with 9 bases remaining between them. CDR3 residues: CASSLAPTTYEQYF. CDR3 nucleotide sequence: TGCGCCAGCAGCTTGGCCCCTACTACCTACGAGCAGTACTTC.

J is TRBJ2-5 and V is TRBV28, with 13 positions matching TRBD2. Germline trimming cut 6 bases from V and 0 bases from J; bases unmatched to any gene: 7. Germline lookup yields CDR1 MDHEN and CDR2 SYDVKM. This CDR3 has 17 residues. CDR3 coding DNA: TGTGCCAGCAGCCTCGGGACTAGCGGGGTACACCAAGAGACCCAGTACTTC. Residues: CASSLGTSGVHQETQYF.

This chain connects TRBV10-3 to TRBJ2-2; tentative D call: TRBD2 (5 bases). Germline V gene data show CDR1 as ENHRY and CDR2 as SYGVKD. The CDR3 length is 14 residues. Trimming cost V 3 bases and J 7 bases, with 12 bases left between them. The CDR3: CAISDQDLIGELFF. In DNA form, the CDR3 reads TGTGCCATCAGTGACCAGGACTTGATCGGGGAGCTGTTTTTT.

This sequence joins TRBV11-2 and TRBJ2-7, with 14 nucleotides matching TRBD2. V gave up 3 bases and J gave up 7 bases; unmatched junction bases: 5. The germline gives CDR1 SGHAT, CDR2 FQNNGV. The CDR3 runs to 15 residues. The DNA for the CDR3 is TGTGCCAGCAGCTTGGGACTAGCGGGAGTGGGGGAGCAGTACTTC. Protein product: CASSLGLAGVGEQYF.

The V call is TRBV4-3, the J call TRBJ1-2; D unclear. The germline V and J ends were trimmed by 0 bases and 2 bases, with 13 bases remaining between them. Germline CDR1 reads LGHNA; CDR2 reads YSLEER. The CDR3 length is 16 residues. As DNA, the CDR3 is TGCGCCAGCAGCCAAGAGGTCACAAGATTAAACTATGGCTACACCTTC. Residues: CASSQEVTRLNYGYTF.

The V and J genes are TRBV15 and TRBJ2-1, with TRBD2 identical over 10 bases. Trimming cost V 1 base and J 2 bases; bases outside gene matches: 8. Per germline, CDR1 LNHNV and CDR2 YYDKDF (reference sequence). The CDR3 totals 18 residues. CDR3 coding DNA: TGTGCCACCAGCAGAGGTCGGACTAGCGGCTTGACCTACAATGAGCAGTTCTTC. Amino acid sequence: CATSRGRTSGLTYNEQFF.

This clone was counted between two and nine times. The chain links TRBV7-3 to TRBJ2-5, with a tentative D call TRBD2 (7 bases). Germline CDR1 SGHTA, CDR2 FQGTGA. The CDR3 spans 15 residues. Trimming left V 3 bases short and J 5 bases short, with 16 bases between. CDR3 residues: CASSLGRGLGETQYF. CDR3 nucleotides: TGTGCCAGCAGCTTGGGGCGGGGGCTCGGGGAGACCCAGTACTTC.

The count of this clone is one. The chain links TRBV29-1 to TRBJ1-1, with a possible D match to TRBD1 (6 bases). The CDR3 loop spans 13 amino acids. The V end lost 4 bases, the J end lost 7 bases, and 16 bases lay between the germline ends. Germline assignment: CDR1 SQVTM and CDR2 ANQGSEA. CDR3 in amino acids: CSVGGQLSVEAFF. CDR3 nucleotides: TGCAGCGTTGGAGGACAGCTAAGTGTTGAAGCTTTCTTT.

Only a few counts were recorded for this clone. J is TRBJ2-6 and V is TRBV7-8; D is possibly TRBD1 (6 bases). Looked up from germline, CDR1 is SGHVS and CDR2 is FQNEAQ. This CDR3 region has 15 residues. Trimming left V 1 base short and J 2 bases short, with 6 bases between. The CDR3 here is CASSLGDTGANVLTF. CDR3 DNA sequence: TGTGCCAGCAGCTTAGGGGACACTGGGGCCAACGTCCTGACTTTC.

The chain uses TRBV7-9 and TRBJ2-7; TRBD2 matches 9 bases. CDR3 length: 15 amino acids. The V segment lost 5 bases and the J segment 5 bases; nucleotides outside the gene matches: 10. The germline V gene encodes CDR1 SEHNR and CDR2 FQNEAQ (reference sequence). The CDR3 protein is CASSPPGTSIHEQYF. The CDR3 bases are TGTGCCAGCAGCCCACCCGGGACTAGCATCCACGAGCAGTACTTC.

This chain links TRBV18 with TRBJ2-1; TRBD2 matches 7 bases. The CDR3 runs 15 residues. Germline lookup yields CDR1 KGHSH and CDR2 LQKENI. Trimming cost V 5 bases and J 7 bases; bases outside gene matches: 11. The CDR3 sequence: CASSTSVGGSNEQFF. Written as DNA, the CDR3 is TGTGCCAGCTCAACCAGTGTCGGGGGGTCAAATGAGCAGTTCTTC.

Notes on this clone: Germline is not matched at one junction end, which may reflect a read error. This chain connects TRBV4-1 to TRBJ1-1, with D perhaps matching TRBD1 (5 bases). The CDR3 extends over 15 amino acids. Germline CDR1 reads MGHRA; CDR2 reads YSYEKL. The CDR3 DNA follows: TGTGCCAGCAGTCAGGGAGAGGGGAGGTACACTGAAGCTTTCTTT. Translating it yields CASSQGEGRYTEAFF.